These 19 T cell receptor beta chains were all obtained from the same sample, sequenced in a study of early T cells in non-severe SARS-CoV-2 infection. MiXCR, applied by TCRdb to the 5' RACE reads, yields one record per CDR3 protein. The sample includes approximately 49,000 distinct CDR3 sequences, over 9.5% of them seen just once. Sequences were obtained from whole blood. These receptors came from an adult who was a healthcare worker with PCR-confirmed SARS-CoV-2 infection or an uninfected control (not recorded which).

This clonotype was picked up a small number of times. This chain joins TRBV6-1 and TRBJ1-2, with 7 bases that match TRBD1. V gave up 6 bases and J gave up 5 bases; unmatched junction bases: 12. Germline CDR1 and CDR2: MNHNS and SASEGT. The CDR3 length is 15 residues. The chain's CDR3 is CASRAREGADYGYTF. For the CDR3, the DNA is TGTGCCAGCAGAGCCCGGGAGGGGGCGGATTATGGCTACACCTTC.

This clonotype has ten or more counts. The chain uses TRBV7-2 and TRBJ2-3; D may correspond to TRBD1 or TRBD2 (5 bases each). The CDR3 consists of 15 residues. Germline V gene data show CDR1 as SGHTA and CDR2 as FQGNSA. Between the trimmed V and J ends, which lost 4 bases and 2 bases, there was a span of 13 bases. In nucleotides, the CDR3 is TGTGCCAGCAGCTCCGTGGGGGACCTCACAGATACGCAGTATTTT. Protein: CASSSVGDLTDTQYF.

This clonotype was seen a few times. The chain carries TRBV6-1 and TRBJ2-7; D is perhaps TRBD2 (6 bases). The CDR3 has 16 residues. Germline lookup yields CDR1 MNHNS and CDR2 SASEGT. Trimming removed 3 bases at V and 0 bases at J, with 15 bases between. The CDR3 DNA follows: TGTGCCAGCAGTGAGCCGGAGGGACGGAGCTCCTACGAGCAGTACTTC. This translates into CASSEPEGRSSYEQYF.

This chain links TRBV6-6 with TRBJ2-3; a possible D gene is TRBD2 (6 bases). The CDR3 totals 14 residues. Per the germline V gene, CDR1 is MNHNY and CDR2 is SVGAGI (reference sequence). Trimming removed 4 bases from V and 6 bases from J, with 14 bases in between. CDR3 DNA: TGTGCCAGCAGTTCCCGGGACTCCTGGGATACGCAGTATTTT. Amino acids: CASSSRDSWDTQYF.

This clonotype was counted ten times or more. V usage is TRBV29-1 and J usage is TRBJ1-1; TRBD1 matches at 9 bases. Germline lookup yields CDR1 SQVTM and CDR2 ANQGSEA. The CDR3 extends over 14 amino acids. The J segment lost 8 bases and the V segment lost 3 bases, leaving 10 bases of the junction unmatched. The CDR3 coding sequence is TGCAGCGTTGACCTGACAGGGGGATTGAGAGAAGCTTTCTTT. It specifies CSVDLTGGLREAFF.

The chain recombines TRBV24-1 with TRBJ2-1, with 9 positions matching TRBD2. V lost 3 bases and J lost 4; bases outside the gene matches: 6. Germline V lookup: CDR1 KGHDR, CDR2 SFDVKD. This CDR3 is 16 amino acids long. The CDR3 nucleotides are TGTGCCACCAGTGATCCTAGCGGGACCAGATACAATGAGCAGTTCTTC. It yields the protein CATSDPSGTRYNEQFF.

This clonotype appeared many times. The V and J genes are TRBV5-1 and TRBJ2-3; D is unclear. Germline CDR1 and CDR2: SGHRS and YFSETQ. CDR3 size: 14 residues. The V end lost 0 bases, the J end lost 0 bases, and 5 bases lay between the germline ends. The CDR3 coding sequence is TGCGCCAGCAGCTTGGACACTAGCACAGATACGCAGTATTTT. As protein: CASSLDTSTDTQYF.

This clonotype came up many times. The DNA of the CDR3 is TGTGCCACGGGACTAGCGGGGGGAAGATACGAGCAGTACTTC. The encoded protein is CATGLAGGRYEQYF. The chain employs TRBV10-3 and TRBJ2-7; 15 bases match TRBD2. The germline V gene encodes CDR1 ENHRY and CDR2 SYGVKD. The V and J ends lost 10 bases and 4 bases, in that order; junction bases with no gene match: 5. The CDR3 covers 14 residues.

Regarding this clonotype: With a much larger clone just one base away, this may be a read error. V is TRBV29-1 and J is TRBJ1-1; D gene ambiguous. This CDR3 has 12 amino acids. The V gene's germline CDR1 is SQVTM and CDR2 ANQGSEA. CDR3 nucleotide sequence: TGCAGCGTTGAATGGGGAGGGAACGAAGTTTTCTTT. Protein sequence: CSVEWGGNEVFF.

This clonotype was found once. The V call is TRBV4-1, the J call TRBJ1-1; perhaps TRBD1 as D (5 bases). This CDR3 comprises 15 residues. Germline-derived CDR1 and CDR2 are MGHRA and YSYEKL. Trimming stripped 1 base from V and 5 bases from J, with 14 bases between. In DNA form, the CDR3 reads TGCGCCAGCAGCCAAGGAAGGGGCCGGGGGACTGAAGCTTTCTTT. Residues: CASSQGRGRGTEAFF.

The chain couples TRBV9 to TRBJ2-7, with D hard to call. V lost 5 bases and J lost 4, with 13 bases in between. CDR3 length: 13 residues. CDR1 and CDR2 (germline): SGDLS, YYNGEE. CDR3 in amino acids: CASREINYYEQYF. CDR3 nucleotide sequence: TGTGCCAGCAGGGAGATTAACTATTACGAGCAGTACTTC.

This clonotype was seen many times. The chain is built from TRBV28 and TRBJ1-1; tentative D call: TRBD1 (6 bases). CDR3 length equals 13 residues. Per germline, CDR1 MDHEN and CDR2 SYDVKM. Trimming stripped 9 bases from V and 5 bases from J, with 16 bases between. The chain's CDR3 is CASTYWGATEAFF. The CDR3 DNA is TGTGCCAGTACGTACTGGGGGGCGACTGAAGCTTTCTTT.

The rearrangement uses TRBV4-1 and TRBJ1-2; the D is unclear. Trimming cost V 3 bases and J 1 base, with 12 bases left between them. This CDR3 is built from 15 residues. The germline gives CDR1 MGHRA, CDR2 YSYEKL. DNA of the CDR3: TGCGCCAGCAGCCATGAAGCAGGTCTTAACTATGGCTACACCTTC. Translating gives CASSHEAGLNYGYTF.

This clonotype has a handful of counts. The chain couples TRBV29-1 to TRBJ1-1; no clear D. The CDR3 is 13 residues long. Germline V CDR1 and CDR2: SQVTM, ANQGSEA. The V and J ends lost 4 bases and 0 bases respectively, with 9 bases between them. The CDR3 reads CSVATVMNTEAFF. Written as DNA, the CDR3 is TGCAGCGTTGCAACAGTCATGAACACTGAAGCTTTCTTT.

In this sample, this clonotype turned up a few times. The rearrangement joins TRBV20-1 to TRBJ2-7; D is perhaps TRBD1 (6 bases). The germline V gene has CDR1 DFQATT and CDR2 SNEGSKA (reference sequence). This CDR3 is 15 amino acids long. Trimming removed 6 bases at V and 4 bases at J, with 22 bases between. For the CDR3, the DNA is TGCAGTGCCCCGCGGTCAGGGGCACTTAGTTACGAGCAGTACTTC. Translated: CSAPRSGALSYEQYF.

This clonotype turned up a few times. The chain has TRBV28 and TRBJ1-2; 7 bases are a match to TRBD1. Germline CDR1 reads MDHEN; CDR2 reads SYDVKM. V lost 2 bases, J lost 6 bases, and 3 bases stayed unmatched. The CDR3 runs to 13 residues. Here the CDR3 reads CASSLPRGDGYTF. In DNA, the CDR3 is TGTGCCAGCAGTTTACCCAGGGGGGATGGCTACACCTTC.

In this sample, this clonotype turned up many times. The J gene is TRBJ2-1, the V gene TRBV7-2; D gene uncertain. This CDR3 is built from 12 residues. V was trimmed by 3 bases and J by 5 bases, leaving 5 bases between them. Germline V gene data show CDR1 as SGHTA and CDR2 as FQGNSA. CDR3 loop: CASSFGDNEQFF. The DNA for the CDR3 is TGTGCCAGCAGCTTTGGGGACAATGAGCAGTTCTTC.

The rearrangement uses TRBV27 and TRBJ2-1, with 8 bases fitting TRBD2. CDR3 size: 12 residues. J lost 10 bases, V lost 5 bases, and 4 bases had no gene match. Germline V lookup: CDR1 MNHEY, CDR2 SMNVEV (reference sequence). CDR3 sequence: CASSIAGREQFF. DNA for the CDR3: TGTGCCAGCAGTATAGCGGGACGCGAGCAGTTCTTC.

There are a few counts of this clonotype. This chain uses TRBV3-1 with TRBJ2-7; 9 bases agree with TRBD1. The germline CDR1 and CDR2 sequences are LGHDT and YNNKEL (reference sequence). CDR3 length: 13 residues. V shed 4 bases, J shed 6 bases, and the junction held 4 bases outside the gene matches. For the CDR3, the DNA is TGTGCCAGCAGCCGGACAGGGGAAGGCGAGCAGTACTTC. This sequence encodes CASSRTGEGEQYF.